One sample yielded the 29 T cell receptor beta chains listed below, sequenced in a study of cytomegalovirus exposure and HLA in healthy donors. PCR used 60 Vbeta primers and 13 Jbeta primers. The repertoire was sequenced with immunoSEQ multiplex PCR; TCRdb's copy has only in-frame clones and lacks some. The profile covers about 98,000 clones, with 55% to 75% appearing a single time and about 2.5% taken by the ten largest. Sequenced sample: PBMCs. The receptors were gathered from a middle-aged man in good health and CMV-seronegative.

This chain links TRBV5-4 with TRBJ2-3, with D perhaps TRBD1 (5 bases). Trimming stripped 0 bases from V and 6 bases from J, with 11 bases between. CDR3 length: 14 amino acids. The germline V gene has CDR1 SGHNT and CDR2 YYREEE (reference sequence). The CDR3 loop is CASSLAAGKDTQYF. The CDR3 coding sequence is TGTGCCAGCAGCTTGGCGGCAGGGAAGGATACGCAGTATTTT.

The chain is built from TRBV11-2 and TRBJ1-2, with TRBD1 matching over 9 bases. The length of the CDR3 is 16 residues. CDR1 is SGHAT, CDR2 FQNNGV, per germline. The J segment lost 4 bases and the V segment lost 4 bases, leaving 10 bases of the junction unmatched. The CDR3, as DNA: TGTGCCAGCAGCTCTAGGACAGGGGAAGTCGTCTATGGCTACACCTTC. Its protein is CASSSRTGEVVYGYTF.

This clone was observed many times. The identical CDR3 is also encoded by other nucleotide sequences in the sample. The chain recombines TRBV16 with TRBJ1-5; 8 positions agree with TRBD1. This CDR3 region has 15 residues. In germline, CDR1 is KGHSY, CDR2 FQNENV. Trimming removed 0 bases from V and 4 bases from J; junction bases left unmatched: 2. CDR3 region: CASSQSGQGNQPQHF. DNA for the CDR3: TGTGCCAGCAGCCAATCTGGACAGGGAAATCAGCCCCAGCATTTT.

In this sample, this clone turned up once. CDR3 nucleotide sequence: TGTGCCAGCAGCCCCCGGGTCCCGGGACTCCTCGGAGGGAATGAGCAGTTCTTC. Translating gives CASSPRVPGLLGGNEQFF. This rearrangement joins TRBV7-2 to TRBJ2-1; TRBD2 is a possible D gene (6 bases). CDR1 and CDR2 from the germline V gene are SGHTA and FQGNSA. V lost 5 bases and J lost 7, with 27 bases in between. The CDR3 loop spans 18 amino acids.

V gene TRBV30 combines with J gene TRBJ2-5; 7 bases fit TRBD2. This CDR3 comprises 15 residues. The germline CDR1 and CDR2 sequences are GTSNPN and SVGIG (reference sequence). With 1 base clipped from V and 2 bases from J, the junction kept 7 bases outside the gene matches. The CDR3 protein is CAWSGLTSQQETQYF. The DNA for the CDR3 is TGTGCCTGGAGTGGATTGACTAGCCAACAAGAGACCCAGTACTTC. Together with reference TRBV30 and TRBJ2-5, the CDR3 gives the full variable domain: SQTIHQWPATLVQPVGSPLSLECTVEGTSNPNLYWYRQAAGRGLQLLFYSVGIGQISSEVPQNLSASRPQDRQFILSSKKLLLSDSGFYLCAWSGLTSQQETQYFGPGTRLLVL.

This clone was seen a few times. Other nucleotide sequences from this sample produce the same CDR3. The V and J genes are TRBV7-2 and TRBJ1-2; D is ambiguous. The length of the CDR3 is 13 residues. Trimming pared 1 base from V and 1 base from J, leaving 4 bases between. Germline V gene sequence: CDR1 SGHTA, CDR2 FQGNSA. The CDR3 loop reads CASSLVSNYGYTF. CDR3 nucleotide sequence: TGTGCCAGCAGCTTAGTCAGTAACTATGGCTACACCTTC.

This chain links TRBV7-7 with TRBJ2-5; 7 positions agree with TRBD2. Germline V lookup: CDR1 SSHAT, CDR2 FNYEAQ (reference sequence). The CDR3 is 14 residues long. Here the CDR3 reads CASASGRVAETQYF. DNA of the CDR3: TGTGCTAGCGCAAGTGGGAGGGTGGCAGAGACCCAGTACTTC.

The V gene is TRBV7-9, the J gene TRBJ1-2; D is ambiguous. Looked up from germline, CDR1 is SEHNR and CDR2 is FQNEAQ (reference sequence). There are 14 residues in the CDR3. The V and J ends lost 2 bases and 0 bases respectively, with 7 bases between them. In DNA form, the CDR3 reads TGTGCCAGCAGCTTAACGGGAGCTAACTATGGCTACACCTTC. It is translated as CASSLTGANYGYTF.

The CDR3 sequence is CAISDRLAGVLVGNEQFF. Here the CDR3 DNA reads TGTGCCATCAGTGACCGACTAGCGGGAGTCTTGGTTGGGAATGAGCAGTTCTTC. This sequence joins TRBV10-3 and TRBJ2-1; 12 nucleotides align to TRBD2. This CDR3 is built from 18 residues. From germline, CDR1 is ENHRY and CDR2 SYGVKD. V dropped 3 bases and J dropped 7; count of bases not matched to a gene: 13.

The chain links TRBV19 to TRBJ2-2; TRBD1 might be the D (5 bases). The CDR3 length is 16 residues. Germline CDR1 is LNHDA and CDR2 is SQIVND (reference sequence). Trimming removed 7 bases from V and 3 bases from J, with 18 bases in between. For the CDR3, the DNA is TGTGCCAGTATTGTCTCCCCCCGCAGGGACACCGGGGAGCTGTTTTTT. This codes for CASIVSPRRDTGELFF.

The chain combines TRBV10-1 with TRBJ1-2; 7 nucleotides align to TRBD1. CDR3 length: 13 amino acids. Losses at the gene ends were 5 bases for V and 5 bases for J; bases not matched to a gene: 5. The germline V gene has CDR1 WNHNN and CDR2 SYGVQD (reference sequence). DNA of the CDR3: TGCGCCAGCAGTCCCTCGACAGGGTATGGCTACACCTTC. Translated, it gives CASSPSTGYGYTF.

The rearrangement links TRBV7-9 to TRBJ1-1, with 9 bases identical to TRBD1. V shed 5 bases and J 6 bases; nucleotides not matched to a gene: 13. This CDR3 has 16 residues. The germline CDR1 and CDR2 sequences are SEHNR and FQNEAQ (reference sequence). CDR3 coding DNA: TGTGCCAGCAGCCCCCAGGGACAGGGTGATCTCGCTGAAGCTTTCTTT. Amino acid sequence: CASSPQGQGDLAEAFF.

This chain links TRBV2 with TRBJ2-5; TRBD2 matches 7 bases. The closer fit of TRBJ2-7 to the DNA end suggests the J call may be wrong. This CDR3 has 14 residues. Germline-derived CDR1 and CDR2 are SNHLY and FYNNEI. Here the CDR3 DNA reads TGTGCCAGCAGTGAAACTAGCGCGTCCTACGAGCAGTACTTC. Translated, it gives CASSETSASYEQYF.

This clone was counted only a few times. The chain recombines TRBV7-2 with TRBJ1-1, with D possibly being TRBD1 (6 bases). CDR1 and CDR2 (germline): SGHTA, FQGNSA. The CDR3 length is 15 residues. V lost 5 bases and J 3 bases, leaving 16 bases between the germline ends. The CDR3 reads CASSAAGNRDTEAFF. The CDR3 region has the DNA TGTGCCAGCAGCGCCGCAGGGAACAGGGACACTGAAGCTTTCTTT.

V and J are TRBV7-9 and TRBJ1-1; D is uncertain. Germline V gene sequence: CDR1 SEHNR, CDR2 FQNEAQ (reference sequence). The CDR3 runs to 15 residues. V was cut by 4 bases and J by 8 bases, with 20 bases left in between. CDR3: CASSSHGVGNPEAFF. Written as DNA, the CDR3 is TGTGCCAGCAGCTCCCACGGGGTGGGGAATCCCGAAGCTTTCTTT.

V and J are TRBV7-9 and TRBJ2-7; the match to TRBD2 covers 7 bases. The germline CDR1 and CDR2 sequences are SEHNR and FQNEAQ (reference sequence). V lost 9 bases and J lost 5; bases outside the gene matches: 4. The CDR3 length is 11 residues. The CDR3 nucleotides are TGTGCCAGTCGGGGGGAGGACGAGCAGTACTTC. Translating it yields CASRGEDEQYF.

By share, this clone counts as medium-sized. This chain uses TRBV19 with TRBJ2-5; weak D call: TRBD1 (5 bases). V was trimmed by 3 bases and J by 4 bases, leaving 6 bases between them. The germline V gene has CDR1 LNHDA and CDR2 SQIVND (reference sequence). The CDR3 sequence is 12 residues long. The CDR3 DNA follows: TGTGCCAGTAGTATTCAGGGAGAGACCCAGTACTTC. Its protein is CASSIQGETQYF.

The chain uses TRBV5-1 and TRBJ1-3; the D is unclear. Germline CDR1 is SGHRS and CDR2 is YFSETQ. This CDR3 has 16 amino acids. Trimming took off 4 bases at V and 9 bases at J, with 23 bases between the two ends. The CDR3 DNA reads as TGCGCCAGCAGCCCACTGGACTCCCGGAGGGTCGGCACCATATATTTT. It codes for CASSPLDSRRVGTIYF.

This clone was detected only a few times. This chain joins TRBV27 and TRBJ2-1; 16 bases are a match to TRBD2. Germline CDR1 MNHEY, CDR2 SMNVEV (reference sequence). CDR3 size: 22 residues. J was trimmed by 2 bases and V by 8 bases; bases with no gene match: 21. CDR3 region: CASHGTSGGAANYYRAYNEQFF. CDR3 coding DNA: TGTGCCAGCCACGGGACTAGCGGGGGGGCCGCCAATTATTATAGAGCCTACAATGAGCAGTTCTTC.

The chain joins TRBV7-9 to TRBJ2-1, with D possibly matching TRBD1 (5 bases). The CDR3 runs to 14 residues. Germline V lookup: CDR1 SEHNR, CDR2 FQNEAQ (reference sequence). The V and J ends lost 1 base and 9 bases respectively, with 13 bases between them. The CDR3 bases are TGTGCCAGCAGCTTAGGGGGCCGTGTTAGTGAGCAGTTCTTC. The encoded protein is CASSLGGRVSEQFF.

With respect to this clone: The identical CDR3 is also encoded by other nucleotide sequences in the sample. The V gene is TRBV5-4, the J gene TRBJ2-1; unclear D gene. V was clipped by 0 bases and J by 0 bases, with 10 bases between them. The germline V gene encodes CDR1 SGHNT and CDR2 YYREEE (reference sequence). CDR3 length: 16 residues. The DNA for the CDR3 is TGTGCCAGCAGCTTGGGCGGCCTGAGCTCCTACAATGAGCAGTTCTTC. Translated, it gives CASSLGGLSSYNEQFF.

Here the CDR3 reads CASSYSERGSLEQYF. DNA for the CDR3: TGTGCCAGCAGTTACTCAGAACGGGGGAGTCTCGAGCAGTACTTC. The chain couples TRBV6-5 to TRBJ2-7; possible D gene TRBD2, 6 bases. Germline lookup yields CDR1 MNHEY and CDR2 SVGAGI. The CDR3 is 15 amino acids. V gave up 0 bases and J gave up 6 bases, with 15 bases separating them.

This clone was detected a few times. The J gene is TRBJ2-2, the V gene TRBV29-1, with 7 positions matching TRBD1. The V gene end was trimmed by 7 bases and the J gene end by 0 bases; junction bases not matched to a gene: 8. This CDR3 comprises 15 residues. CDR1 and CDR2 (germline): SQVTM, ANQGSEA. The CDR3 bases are TGCAGCGCTATTTCCGGGACAGCGAACACCGGGGAGCTGTTTTTT. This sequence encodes CSAISGTANTGELFF.

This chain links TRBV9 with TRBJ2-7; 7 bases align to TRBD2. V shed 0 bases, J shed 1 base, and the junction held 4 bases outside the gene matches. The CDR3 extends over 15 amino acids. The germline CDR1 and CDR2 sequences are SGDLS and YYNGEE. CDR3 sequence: CASSVGSGTSYEQYF. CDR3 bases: TGTGCCAGCAGCGTAGGGAGCGGGACTTCCTACGAGCAGTACTTC.

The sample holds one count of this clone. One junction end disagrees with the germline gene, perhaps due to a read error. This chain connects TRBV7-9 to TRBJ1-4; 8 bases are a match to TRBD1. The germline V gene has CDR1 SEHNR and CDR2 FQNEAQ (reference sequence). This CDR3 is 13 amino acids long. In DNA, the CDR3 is TGTTCCAGCAGCCCCGACAGGGGTGAAAAACTGTTTTTT. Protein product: CSSSPDRGEKLFF.

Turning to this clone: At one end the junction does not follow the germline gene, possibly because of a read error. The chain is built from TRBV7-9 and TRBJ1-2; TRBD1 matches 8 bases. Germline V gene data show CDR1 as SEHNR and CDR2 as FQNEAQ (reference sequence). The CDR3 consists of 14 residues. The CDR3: CACSLEQGVHGYTF. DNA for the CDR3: TGTGCCTGCAGCTTAGAACAGGGGGTACATGGCTACACCTTC. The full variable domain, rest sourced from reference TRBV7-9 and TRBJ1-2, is DTGVSQNPRHKITKRGQNVTFRCDPISEHNRLYWYRQTLGQGPEFLTYFQNEAQLEKSRLLSDRFSAERPKGSFSTLEIQRTEQGDSAMYLCACSLEQGVHGYTFGSGTRLTVV.

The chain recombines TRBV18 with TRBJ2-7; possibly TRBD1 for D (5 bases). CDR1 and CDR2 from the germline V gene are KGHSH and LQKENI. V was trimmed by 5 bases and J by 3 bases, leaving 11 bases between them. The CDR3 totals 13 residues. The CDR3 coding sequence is TGTGCCAGCTCAACAGGACAAAACTACGAGCAGTACTTC. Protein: CASSTGQNYEQYF.

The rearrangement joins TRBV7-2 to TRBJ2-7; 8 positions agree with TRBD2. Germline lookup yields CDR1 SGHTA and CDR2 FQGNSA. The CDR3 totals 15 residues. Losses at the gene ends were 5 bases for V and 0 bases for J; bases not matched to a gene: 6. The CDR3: CASSPSGGLSYEQYF. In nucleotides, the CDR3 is TGTGCCAGCAGCCCCAGCGGGGGTCTCTCCTACGAGCAGTACTTC.

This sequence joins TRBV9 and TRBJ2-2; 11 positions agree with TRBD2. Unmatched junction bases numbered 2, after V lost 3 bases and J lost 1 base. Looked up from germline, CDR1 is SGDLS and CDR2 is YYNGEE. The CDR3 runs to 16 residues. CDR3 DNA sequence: TGTGCCAGCAGCGCCGGGACTAGCGGGAACACCGGGGAGCTGTTTTTT. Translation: CASSAGTSGNTGELFF.